This entry lists 20 T cell receptor beta chains sequenced from one sample in a study of blood T cells in healthy people across ages (dated by TCRdb to 2014 to 2015). Libraries were built with 5' RACE. TCRdb shows the sequencer as Illumina HiSeq 2500. A second roughly 6 to 11 cycle PCR used a sample-barcoded 5' primer and a J-beta primer mix. TCRdb's own reprocessing of the public reads used fastp at Q25 and MiXCR and kept productive beta chains. Rows merge per CDR3 protein into single entries with the most common DNA and genes. The sample records about 1,500,000 distinct CDR3 sequences, 28% of which are singletons. The ten largest clones capture approximately 7.7% of the sample. Sequenced input: blood. Receptors originate from a woman younger than 45 in good health.

This clonotype has only a few counts. Just one base apart from a much larger clone, this may be a read error. The chain carries TRBV7-2 and TRBJ2-1, with D tentatively TRBD2 (6 bases). The germline CDR1 and CDR2 sequences are SGHTA and FQGNSA. The CDR3 runs 14 residues. Between the trimmed V and J ends, which lost 3 bases and 10 bases, there was a span of 16 bases. CDR3 DNA: TGTGCCAGCAGCTTGGGAGGTACCGCAATGGAGCAGTTCTTC. This encodes CASSLGGTAMEQFF.

This clonotype appeared a few times. The chain employs TRBV5-1 and TRBJ2-7, with D possibly TRBD2 on 6 matching bases. The germline CDR1 and CDR2 sequences are SGHRS and YFSETQ. Trimming pared 4 bases from V and 5 bases from J, leaving 16 bases between. The CDR3 loop spans 14 amino acids. In DNA form, the CDR3 reads TGCGCCAGCAGCCCGGAGGGGAGAGGTAACGAGCAGTACTTC. As protein: CASSPEGRGNEQYF.

The chain has TRBV5-1 and TRBJ2-7; 7 nucleotides agree with TRBD1. The CDR3 has 16 residues. Germline V gene lookup returns CDR1 SGHRS and CDR2 YFSETQ. V trimming: 0 bases; J trimming: 7 bases; junction bases outside the gene matches: 13. Here the CDR3 reads CASSLVGQPSYNEQYF. The CDR3, as DNA: TGCGCCAGCAGCTTGGTGGGACAGCCCTCCTACAATGAGCAGTACTTC.

In its sample, this clonotype was seen many times. The J gene is TRBJ2-7, the V gene TRBV20-1, with TRBD2 identical over 13 bases. The CDR3 consists of 14 residues. Trimming at V came to 6 bases and at J to 8 bases, leaving 10 bases not matched to a gene. Germline V gives CDR1 DFQATT, CDR2 SNEGSKA (reference sequence). The CDR3 DNA reads as TGCAGTGCAAACCAGGGACTAGCGGGAAACCAGCAGTACTTC. This gives the protein CSANQGLAGNQQYF.

This clonotype was detected a few times. At one end the junction does not follow the germline gene, possibly because of a read error. The chain employs TRBV5-1 and TRBJ2-5, with TRBD2 matching over 15 bases. The J call is uncertain, as TRBJ2-7 better fits the DNA end. Germline assignment: CDR1 SGHRS and CDR2 YFSETQ. The CDR3 sequence is 18 residues long. CDR3 nucleotide sequence: TGTGCCAGCAGCCCAGAATGGACTAGCGGGGGGGCCGGCTACGAGCAGTACTTC. It specifies CASSPEWTSGGAGYEQYF.

The genes are TRBV28 and TRBJ2-1; D is unresolved. This CDR3 comprises 14 residues. V was pared by 5 bases and J by 0 bases, with 8 bases between. Germline-derived CDR1 and CDR2 are MDHEN and SYDVKM. The DNA for the CDR3 is TGTGCCAGCAGTGCTCCGGGCTCCTACAATGAGCAGTTCTTC. Translation: CASSAPGSYNEQFF.

As for this clonotype: Since a much larger clone is just one base distant, this may be a read error. This chain joins TRBV11-2 and TRBJ2-7; 12 bases line up with TRBD2. Germline CDR1 reads SGHAT; CDR2 reads FQNNGV. This CDR3 has 15 residues. The CDR3 sequence is CASSAGTSGHYKQYF. CDR3 DNA sequence: TGTGCCAGCAGCGCAGGGACTAGCGGGCACTACAAGCAGTACTTC.

This clonotype was detected only a few times. V is TRBV20-1 and J is TRBJ2-7; TRBD1 is a possible D gene (5 bases). Trimming took off 1 base at V and 5 bases at J, with 15 bases between the two ends. Per germline, CDR1 DFQATT and CDR2 SNEGSKA (reference sequence). This CDR3 region has 14 residues. The CDR3: CSARGQGPFDEQYF. As DNA, the CDR3 is TGCAGTGCTAGAGGCCAGGGTCCCTTTGACGAGCAGTACTTC.

This chain uses TRBV29-1 with TRBJ1-2; 8 nucleotides align to TRBD1. V was clipped by 6 bases and J by 8 bases; unmatched bases: 11. The CDR3 extends over 13 amino acids. CDR1 SQVTM and CDR2 ANQGSEA come from the germline V gene. For the CDR3, the DNA is TGCAGCGTCGTCGGGGCAGGGGGCATGGGCTACACCTTC. It specifies CSVVGAGGMGYTF.

The J gene is TRBJ2-1, the V gene TRBV12-3 or TRBV12-4, with TRBD2 matching 11 bases. V shed 5 bases, J shed 5 bases, and the junction held 8 bases outside the gene matches. The CDR3 sequence is 16 residues long. The CDR3: CASSPTSGSFNNEQFF. The CDR3, as DNA: TGTGCCAGCAGTCCCACTAGCGGGAGTTTCAACAATGAGCAGTTCTTC.

This clonotype was picked up a small number of times. J is TRBJ2-1 and V is TRBV4-3; D perhaps matches TRBD2 (7 bases). V was cut by 0 bases and J by 9 bases, with 12 bases left in between. Germline V CDR1 and CDR2: LGHNA, YSLEER. The CDR3 spans 14 residues. The CDR3 protein is CASSQDWGGGEQFF. Written as DNA, the CDR3 is TGCGCCAGCAGCCAAGATTGGGGGGGCGGTGAGCAGTTCTTC.

In the case of this clonotype: This may be a read error, as it is one base from a much larger clone. The V gene is TRBV6-2 or TRBV6-3, the J gene TRBJ1-5, with TRBD1 as a possible D gene (6 bases). This CDR3 has 15 amino acids. Trimming shortened V by 5 bases and J by 7 bases, and 18 bases separated the two germline ends. Germline lookup yields CDR1 MNHEY and CDR2 SVGEGT. The CDR3 sequence: CASSDPQGGGQPQHF. In DNA form, the CDR3 reads TGTGCCAGCAGTGACCCACAGGGCGGGGGCCAGCCCCAGCATTTT.

This clonotype was seen only once. This may arise from a read error, as a much more abundant clone is one base away. The chain joins TRBV5-1 to TRBJ2-1; 9 positions match TRBD2. This CDR3 spans 17 amino acids. Germline V lookup: CDR1 SGHRS, CDR2 YFSETQ. Written as DNA, the CDR3 is TGCGCCGGCAGCTTGGCGATTAGCGGGAGCGACCACAATGAGCAGTTCTTC. This translates into CAGSLAISGSDHNEQFF. The whole variable domain, remainder taken from reference TRBV5-1 and TRBJ2-1, is KAGVTQTPRYLIKTRGQQVTLSCSPISGHRSVSWYQQTPGQGLQFLFEYFSETQRNKGNFPGRFSGRQFSNSRSEMNVSTLELGDSALYLCAGSLAISGSDHNEQFFGPGTRLTVL.

The chain uses TRBV5-1 and TRBJ2-4, with D perhaps TRBD2 (5 bases). The V and J ends lost 1 base and 13 bases respectively, with 21 bases between them. Germline assignment: CDR1 SGHRS and CDR2 YFSETQ. This CDR3 comprises 15 residues. The CDR3 loop is CASSLIPGTYNEQYF. The CDR3 DNA reads TGCGCCAGCAGCTTGATCCCGGGAACCTACAATGAGCAGTACTTC.

This sequence joins TRBV5-1 and TRBJ2-2; the D is unclear. The germline V gene has CDR1 SGHRS and CDR2 YFSETQ. The V end was cut by 1 base, the J end by 4 bases, with 8 bases between. CDR3 length equals 14 residues. The CDR3 loop reads CASSLRHPTGELFF. Written as DNA, the CDR3 is TGCGCCAGCAGCTTGAGGCATCCCACCGGGGAGCTGTTTTTT.

The chain is built from TRBV6-2 or TRBV6-3 and TRBJ1-2, with unresolved D. The CDR3 consists of 12 residues. V shed 8 bases and J shed 5 bases, with 12 bases lying between them. Germline values: CDR1 MNHEY, CDR2 SVGEGT. The DNA of the CDR3 is TGTGCCAGCGGAGAGGGTCAATATGGCTACACCTTC. It encodes CASGEGQYGYTF.

To note about this clonotype: Given a much more abundant clone one base away, this may be a read error. The rearrangement uses TRBV18 and TRBJ1-2, with D possibly matching TRBD1 (6 bases). The V gene's germline CDR1 is KGHSH and CDR2 LQKENI. This CDR3 has 13 residues. Here the CDR3 DNA reads TGTGCCAACTCACCAGGGGAAGACTATGGCTACACCTTC. Residues: CANSPGEDYGYTF.

This clonotype was counted only a few times. V and J are TRBV7-2 and TRBJ2-1, with D possibly matching TRBD2 (6 bases). The ends were cut back, 2 bases at V and 4 bases at J, with 15 bases in the middle. The CDR3 has 16 amino acids. CDR1 is SGHTA and CDR2 is FQGNSA in the germline V gene. The CDR3 sequence is CASSLHGGPTYNEQFF. Written as DNA, the CDR3 is TGTGCCAGCAGCTTACACGGAGGGCCCACATACAATGAGCAGTTCTTC. Drawing the rest from reference TRBV7-2 and TRBJ2-1, the complete variable domain is GAGVSQSPSNKVTEKGKDVELRCDPISGHTALYWYRQSLGQGLEFLIYFQGNSAPDKSGLPSDRFSAERTGGSVSTLTIQRTQQEDSAVYLCASSLHGGPTYNEQFFGPGTRLTVL.

There are a few counts of this clonotype. This sequence joins TRBV7-9 and TRBJ2-3, with TRBD2 matching 11 bases. The V gene end was trimmed by 2 bases and the J gene end by 9 bases; junction bases not matched to a gene: 10. The germline V gene has CDR1 SEHNR and CDR2 FQNEAQ (reference sequence). This CDR3 contains 16 residues. The CDR3 loop reads CASSLSSGGAGATQYF. DNA for the CDR3: TGTGCCAGCAGCTTAAGTAGCGGGGGGGCAGGGGCCACGCAGTATTTT.

This clonotype showed up many times. The chain combines TRBV4-1 with TRBJ1-5; no definite D call. Trimming stripped 1 base from V and 5 bases from J, with 6 bases between. Germline V lookup: CDR1 MGHRA, CDR2 YSYEKL. CDR3 length: 13 residues. In DNA form, the CDR3 reads TGCGCCAGCAGCCAAGCACGATATCAGCCCCAGCATTTT. It is translated as CASSQARYQPQHF.